This T cell receptor beta chain was identified in a study of cytomegalovirus exposure and HLA in healthy donors. PCR used 60 Vbeta primers and 13 Jbeta primers. The table came from immunoSEQ multiplex PCR; TCRdb's copy has only in-frame clones and leaves some out. The table lists 130,000 or so clones, 82% of them singletons. The CDR3 is 16 amino acids. V was clipped by 3 bases and J by 5 bases; unmatched bases: 9. Germline V gene sequence: CDR1 MNHEY, CDR2 SMNVEV (reference sequence). The sequence was collected from a middle-aged woman in good health and CMV-seronegative. This chain uses TRBV27 with TRBJ1-1; the match to TRBD1 covers 10 bases. Sequenced material: PBMCs. CDR3: CASSLDGTGAGTEAFF. The CDR3 region has the DNA TGTGCCAGCAGTTTGGACGGGACAGGGGCCGGGACTGAAGCTTTCTTT.